The entry below describes one T cell receptor (beta chain). The treatment here: randomized to nivolumab then ipilimumab (arm A) or the reverse (arm B). The data were produced by immunoSEQ multiplex PCR, yet TCRdb's version contains in-frame clones alone and is incomplete. Among under 2,500 clones, approximately 25% were seen once, and the ten largest hold roughly 15%. The sample originates from a study of sequential checkpoint blockade in melanoma. Study-wide background: Arm A got nivolumab then ipilimumab; arm B the reverse, 1:1. Around 21 patients had tumor biopsies before treatment and at week 13.

This sequence was found in a human donor with melanoma. The source was tumor tissue (inferred from file names), collected from a patient given nivolumab and ipilimumab in sequence.

CDR3 DNA: TGTGCCAGCAGTTCGCCAGGACTAGCCCAGTTCTTC. Encoded protein: CASSSPGLAQFF. V and J are TRBV28 and TRBJ2-1; TRBD2 matches at 8 bases. The V and J ends lost 4 bases and 13 bases, in that order; junction bases with no gene match: 6. Germline-derived CDR1 and CDR2 are MDHEN and SYDVKM. CDR3 size: 12 residues.